The 23 T cell receptor beta chains below all came from one sample that was sequenced in a study of cytomegalovirus exposure and HLA in healthy donors. The PCR had 60 Vbeta and 13 Jbeta primers. Here immunoSEQ multiplex PCR was the method, and the copy in TCRdb shows in-frame clones only, minus some. This table holds around 150,000 clones, around 90% found once. Sequencing was performed on PBMCs. The receptor set was obtained from a woman aged 25 to 39 in good health and CMV-seronegative.

The V and J genes are TRBV6-1 and TRBJ1-5, with D perhaps matching TRBD1 (6 bases). The germline gives CDR1 MNHNS, CDR2 SASEGT. CDR3 length: 14 residues. V lost 5 bases to trimming and J lost 5 bases, with 13 bases between them. This chain's CDR3 is CASSLGQTHQPQHF. In DNA form, the CDR3 reads TGTGCCAGCAGTCTAGGACAGACCCATCAGCCCCAGCATTTT.

The chain recombines TRBV7-2 with TRBJ1-1; TRBD1 matches at 9 bases. V trimming: 5 bases; J trimming: 1 base; junction bases outside the gene matches: 8. CDR3 size: 16 residues. Germline CDR1 and CDR2: SGHTA and FQGNSA. Here the CDR3 DNA reads TGTGCCAGCAGCGCGGGACAGGGACGTCGGAACACTGAAGCTTTCTTT. Translation gives CASSAGQGRRNTEAFF.

The chain has TRBV10-1 and TRBJ2-1; 9 bases match TRBD2. This CDR3 region has 16 residues. Germline V lookup: CDR1 WNHNN, CDR2 SYGVQD (reference sequence). Trimming took 0 bases from V and 4 from J; bases not matched to a gene: 4. CDR3 loop: CASSESGLAGYNEQFF. CDR3 nucleotide sequence: TGCGCCAGCAGTGAGTCGGGGCTAGCGGGGTACAATGAGCAGTTCTTC.

The V and J genes are TRBV6-5 and TRBJ2-7; TRBD1 matches at 10 bases. Germline CDR1 reads MNHEY; CDR2 reads SVGAGI. This CDR3 has 15 residues. The V gene end was trimmed by 2 bases and the J gene end by 3 bases; junction bases not matched to a gene: 4. The CDR3: CASSYPGTGDYEQYF. DNA of the CDR3: TGTGCCAGCAGTTACCCTGGGACAGGGGACTACGAGCAGTACTTC.

The rearrangement links TRBV18 to TRBJ1-2, with D tentatively TRBD1 (6 bases). The CDR3 totals 14 residues. The V end lost 3 bases, the J end lost 7 bases, and 15 bases lay between the germline ends. Germline V gene sequence: CDR1 KGHSH, CDR2 LQKENI. Here the CDR3 DNA reads TGTGCCAGCTCACCCGATCGCCAGGGGAGTGGCTACACCTTC. Encoded protein: CASSPDRQGSGYTF.

This clone rates as medium-sized. As DNA, the CDR3 is TGTGCCAGCAGTCGGGTGGGACAGGGGGCCACCCAAGAGACCCAGTACTTC. Protein product: CASSRVGQGATQETQYF. The rearrangement links TRBV25-1 to TRBJ2-5; 12 bases match TRBD1. CDR1 is MGHDK, CDR2 SYGVNS, per germline. The CDR3 loop spans 17 amino acids. V trimming: 5 bases; J trimming: 1 base; junction bases outside the gene matches: 8.

Regarding this clone: Its ends do not fully match the called genes, so a read error is possible. The chain couples TRBV23-1 to TRBJ2-7; the match to TRBD1 covers 10 bases. TRBV23-1 is annotated as an ORF whose role is uncertain. The CDR3 runs 10 residues. CDR3 coding DNA: TGCGCCAGCAGGAAAGGGACAGGGGACTTC. Translating gives CASRKGTGDF.

This chain links TRBV30 with TRBJ2-2; TRBD1 might be the D (5 bases). V was pared by 1 base and J by 5 bases, with 8 bases between. This CDR3 is built from 13 residues. The germline CDR1 and CDR2 sequences are GTSNPN and SVGIG (reference sequence). The CDR3 is CAWSGTLTGELFF. CDR3 bases: TGTGCCTGGAGTGGGACACTGACCGGGGAGCTGTTTTTT. The full variable domain, its missing parts supplied by reference TRBV30 and TRBJ2-2, is SQTIHQWPATLVQPVGSPLSLECTVEGTSNPNLYWYRQAAGRGLQLLFYSVGIGQISSEVPQNLSASRPQDRQFILSSKKLLLSDSGFYLCAWSGTLTGELFFGEGSRLTVL.

The CDR3 DNA reads TGTGCCAGCAGCCCGGGACATGAAAATGAAAAACTGTTTTTT. Its protein product is CASSPGHENEKLFF. The chain couples TRBV6-5 to TRBJ1-4; TRBD1 is a possible D gene (6 bases). The V gene's germline CDR1 is MNHEY and CDR2 SVGAGI. This CDR3 is built from 14 residues. The V gene lost 6 bases and the J gene lost 5 bases, with 13 bases spanning the gap.

This clone was recorded once. The chain employs TRBV18 and TRBJ2-1, with 8 bases identical to TRBD1. The germline gives CDR1 KGHSH, CDR2 LQKENI. The CDR3 is 14 residues long. Losses at the gene ends were 2 bases for V and 7 bases for J; bases not matched to a gene: 4. This CDR3 is CASSPGTGINEQFF. In DNA form, the CDR3 reads TGTGCCAGCTCACCAGGGACAGGTATAAATGAGCAGTTCTTC.

The rearrangement joins TRBV19 to TRBJ2-7; 12 bases fit TRBD1. V was clipped by 4 bases and J by 0 bases; unmatched bases: 13. Germline assignment: CDR1 LNHDA and CDR2 SQIVND (reference sequence). CDR3 length: 19 amino acids. CDR3 sequence: CASSTPGDRGLTSSYEQYF. In DNA form, the CDR3 reads TGTGCCAGTAGTACACCCGGGGACAGGGGGCTCACTAGCTCCTACGAGCAGTACTTC.

The gene calls are TRBV5-1 and TRBJ1-2; D is ambiguous. Germline V CDR1 and CDR2: SGHRS, YFSETQ. The CDR3 length is 14 residues. The germline V and J ends were trimmed by 0 bases and 5 bases, with 11 bases remaining between them. CDR3 in DNA: TGCGCCAGCAGCTTGGGCGGCGGCCTATATGGCTACACCTTC. It is translated as CASSLGGGLYGYTF.

This clone was observed a single time. The chain combines TRBV4-3 with TRBJ2-1; maybe TRBD2 (5 bases). The CDR3 sequence is 17 residues long. The ends were cut back, 0 bases at V and 0 bases at J, with 12 bases in the middle. From germline, CDR1 is LGHNA and CDR2 YSLEER. The CDR3 DNA reads TGCGCCAGCAGCCAAGATTTAAGGAGGAGCTCCTACAATGAGCAGTTCTTC. It encodes CASSQDLRRSSYNEQFF.

The rearrangement uses TRBV9 and TRBJ2-5, with 10 bases identical to TRBD2. J gave up 5 bases and V 1 base, and 5 bases lay outside the gene matches. CDR1 is SGDLS, CDR2 YYNGEE, per germline. CDR3 size: 15 residues. DNA for the CDR3: TGTGCCAGCAGCGTAAGTAGCGGGAGGCTCGAGACCCAGTACTTC. It translates to CASSVSSGRLETQYF.

The chain joins TRBV7-6 to TRBJ1-1, with D unclear. Germline loops: CDR1 SGHVS, CDR2 FNYEAQ. Between the trimmed V and J ends, which lost 5 bases and 2 bases, there was a span of 6 bases. The CDR3 length is 12 residues. The CDR3 coding sequence is TGTGCCAGCAGCCGAGGCAACACTGAAGCTTTCTTT. Encoded protein: CASSRGNTEAFF.

The gene calls are TRBV10-2 and TRBJ2-5, with D hard to call. The closer fit of TRBJ2-7 to the DNA end suggests the J call may be wrong. CDR1 and CDR2 (germline): WSHSY, SAAADI. CDR3 length equals 10 residues. CDR3 residues: CASGDYEQYF. CDR3 DNA: TGCGCCAGCGGAGACTACGAGCAGTACTTC.

The chain combines TRBV10-3 with TRBJ2-5, with D tentatively TRBD1 (5 bases). Trimming removed 3 bases at V and 5 bases at J, with 13 bases between. The CDR3 is made up of 14 amino acids. Germline CDR1 reads ENHRY; CDR2 reads SYGVKD. The CDR3 nucleotides read TGTGCCATCAGTGACAGGGCCCCCCCCGAGACCCAGTACTTC. Translating it yields CAISDRAPPETQYF.

CDR3 amino acids: CASSPYDGPTSGDRLAYEQYF. The CDR3 nucleotides read TGTGCCAGCAGTCCCTACGACGGGCCGACTAGCGGGGACCGTCTCGCCTACGAGCAGTACTTC. The chain employs TRBV27 and TRBJ2-7, with 11 bases matching TRBD2. The CDR3 is made up of 21 amino acids. The germline gives CDR1 MNHEY, CDR2 SMNVEV (reference sequence). V dropped 5 bases and J dropped 2; count of bases not matched to a gene: 23.

This clone was recorded only once. The chain has TRBV30 and TRBJ2-2, with D possibly matching TRBD1 (5 bases). The V and J ends lost 4 bases and 3 bases respectively, with 9 bases between them. The CDR3 consists of 13 residues. Per germline, CDR1 GTSNPN and CDR2 SVGIG (reference sequence). DNA of the CDR3: TGTGCCTGGAACCCCAGGGACACCGGGGAGCTGTTTTTT. Its translation: CAWNPRDTGELFF.

This chain uses TRBV25-1 with TRBJ1-2; a possible D gene is TRBD1 (6 bases). Germline loops: CDR1 MGHDK, CDR2 SYGVNS. V was trimmed by 1 base and J by 7 bases, leaving 16 bases between them. The CDR3 loop spans 15 amino acids. CDR3 in amino acids: CASSEWVGGAGGYTF. For the CDR3, the DNA is TGTGCCAGCAGTGAATGGGTGGGGGGGGCTGGTGGCTACACCTTC.

The gene calls are TRBV19 and TRBJ1-2; a possible D gene is TRBD1 (6 bases). Trimming took 10 bases from V and 4 from J, leaving 13 bases between them. The CDR3 length is 12 residues. Germline values: CDR1 LNHDA, CDR2 SQIVND (reference sequence). CDR3 sequence: CATKTGLYGYTF. As DNA, the CDR3 is TGTGCCACAAAGACAGGACTCTATGGCTACACCTTC.

The chain couples TRBV19 to TRBJ1-2; no clear D gene. V gave up 3 bases and J gave up 5 bases, with 13 bases separating them. Germline loops: CDR1 LNHDA, CDR2 SQIVND (reference sequence). The CDR3 runs to 14 residues. CDR3: CASSINGGTYGYTF. The CDR3 region has the DNA TGTGCCAGTAGTATTAATGGAGGTACTTATGGCTACACCTTC.

This chain uses TRBV4-1 with TRBJ2-2; D uncertain. The CDR3 is 15 amino acids. V was clipped by 0 bases and J by 2 bases, with 7 bases between them. Germline CDR1 and CDR2: MGHRA and YSYEKL. The CDR3 spells CASSQDGLNTGELFF. For the CDR3, the DNA is TGCGCCAGCAGCCAAGATGGTCTAAACACCGGGGAGCTGTTTTTT.